The next 3 T cell receptor beta chains were all read from a single sample in a study of CD8+ T cells in alopecia areata. cDNA reverse transcribed from extracted RNA served as the sequencing template. Repertoires were generated with immunoSEQ multiplex PCR, while TCRdb's copy carries only in-frame clones and drops some. The table shows 120,000 or so clones, with 55% to 80% occurring only once. What was sequenced was CD4+ T cells sorted from blood. These receptor sequences come from a human donor in good health.

This clone showed up just a few times. V and J are TRBV4-2 and TRBJ2-2; 8 nucleotides agree with TRBD1. Trimming cost V 4 bases and J 1 base; bases outside gene matches: 8. Germline-derived CDR1 and CDR2 are LGHNA and YNFKEQ. The CDR3 contains 17 residues. The CDR3 sequence is CASSPHPGTGNTGELFF. The CDR3, as DNA: TGTGCCAGCAGCCCGCACCCCGGGACAGGGAACACCGGGGAGCTGTTTTTT.

The rearrangement uses TRBV4-1 and TRBJ2-5; weak D call: TRBD2 (6 bases). The V gene's germline CDR1 is MGHRA and CDR2 YSYEKL. The V and J ends lost 3 bases and 4 bases respectively, with 12 bases between them. CDR3 length: 14 amino acids. CDR3 in amino acids: CASSHGQTRETQYF. The CDR3 DNA is TGCGCCAGCAGCCACGGGCAGACTAGAGAGACCCAGTACTTC.

The gene calls are TRBV7-7 and TRBJ2-1, with TRBD2 identical over 12 bases. Germline assignment: CDR1 SSHAT and CDR2 FNYEAQ (reference sequence). V was pared by 5 bases and J by 2 bases, with 4 bases of the junction left unmatched. CDR3 size: 16 residues. The CDR3 sequence is CASSPTSGGTYNEQFF. The CDR3 DNA follows: TGTGCCAGCAGCCCGACTAGCGGGGGAACCTACAATGAGCAGTTCTTC.